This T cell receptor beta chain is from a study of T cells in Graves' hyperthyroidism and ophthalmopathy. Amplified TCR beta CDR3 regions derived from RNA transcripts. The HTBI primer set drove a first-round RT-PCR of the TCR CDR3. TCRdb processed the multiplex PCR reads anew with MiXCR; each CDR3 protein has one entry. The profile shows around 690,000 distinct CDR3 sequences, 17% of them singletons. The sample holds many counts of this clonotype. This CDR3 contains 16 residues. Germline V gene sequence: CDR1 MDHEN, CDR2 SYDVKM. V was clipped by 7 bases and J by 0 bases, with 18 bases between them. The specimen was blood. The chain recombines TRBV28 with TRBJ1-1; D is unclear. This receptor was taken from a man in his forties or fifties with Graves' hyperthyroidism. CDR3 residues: CASTSGAGPLNTEAFF. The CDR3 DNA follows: TGTGCCAGCACCTCGGGCGCCGGGCCCCTGAACACTGAAGCTTTCTTT.